This T cell receptor (beta chain) was sequenced during a study of blood T cell repertoires in COVID-19. Study background: PBMCs, B-cell-depleted T cells, or T cells provided the cDNA or gDNA that made up the material.

CDR1 MDHEN and CDR2 SYDVKM come from the germline V gene. Germline trimming cut 1 base from V and 3 bases from J; bases unmatched to any gene: 7. The CDR3 consists of 18 residues. Per the study methods: It was from reference gene primer amplification that nucleated cell counts were estimated. The repertoire was sequenced with immunoSEQ multiplex PCR; TCRdb's copy has only in-frame clones and lacks some. The DNA was the basis for D and trimming; V, J and clone size are from that table. The data show 170,000 or so clones, 85% to 95% seen once. The chain carries TRBV28 and TRBJ2-2; 11 bases line up with TRBD1. This clonotype was obtained from a man aged 50 to 59 with acute or convalescent COVID-19. Sequenced: peripheral blood. This CDR3 reads CASSLLGTGGLDTGELFF. The CDR3 coding sequence is TGTGCCAGCAGTTTATTGGGGACAGGGGGTCTCGACACCGGGGAGCTGTTTTTT.